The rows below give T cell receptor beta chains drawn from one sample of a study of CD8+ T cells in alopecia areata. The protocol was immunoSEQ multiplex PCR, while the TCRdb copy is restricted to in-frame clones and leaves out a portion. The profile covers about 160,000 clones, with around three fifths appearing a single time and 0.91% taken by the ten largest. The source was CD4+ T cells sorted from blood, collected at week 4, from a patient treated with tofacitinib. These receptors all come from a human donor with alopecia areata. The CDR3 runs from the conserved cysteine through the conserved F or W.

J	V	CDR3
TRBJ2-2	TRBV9	CASSAAGTVRGELFF
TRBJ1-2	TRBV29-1	CSGRRGDGYTF
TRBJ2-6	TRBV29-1	CSVDMGLGANVLTF
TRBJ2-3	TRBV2	CASSEERGRGQYF
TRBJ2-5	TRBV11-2	CASSNSISGPETQYF
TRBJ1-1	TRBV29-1	CSVANGGPTEAFF
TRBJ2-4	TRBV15	CATSRADGLAKNIQYF
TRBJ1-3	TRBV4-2	CASSQEQMLSGNTIYF
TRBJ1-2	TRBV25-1	CASSETDNYGYTF
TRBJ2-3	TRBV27	CASSLRAASTDTQYF
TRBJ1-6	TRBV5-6	CASSHRASGSPLHF
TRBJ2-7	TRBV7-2	CASSPSGTRTYEQYF
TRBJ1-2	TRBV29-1	CSALGRNYGYTF
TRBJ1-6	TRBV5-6	CASSLSQGNSPLHF
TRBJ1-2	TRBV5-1	CASSLEQLSDGYTF
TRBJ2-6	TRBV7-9	CASSLQNSGANVLTF
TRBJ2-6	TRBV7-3	CASSPSSGANVLTF
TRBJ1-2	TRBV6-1	CASSDNYGYTF
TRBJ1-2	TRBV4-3	CASSPGTGGVTGYTF
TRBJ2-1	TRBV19	CASSRQGFSYNEQFF
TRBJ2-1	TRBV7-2	CASSRDRVGDEQFF
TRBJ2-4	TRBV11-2	CASSLSGFKNIQYF
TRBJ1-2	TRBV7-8	CASSLSSYGYTF
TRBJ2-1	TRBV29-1	CSVGKGYDEQFF
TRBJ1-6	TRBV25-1	CASSQGDTYSPLHF
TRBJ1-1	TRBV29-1	CSAADLDTEAFF
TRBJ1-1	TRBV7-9	CASSFPGQNTEAFF
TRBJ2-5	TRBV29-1	CSVEARIQETQYF
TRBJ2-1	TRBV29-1	CSEGSQFF
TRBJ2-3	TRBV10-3	CAISEGGWADTQYF
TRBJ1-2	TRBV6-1	CASSQGRRSYGYTF
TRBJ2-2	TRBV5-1	CASSTGDTGELFF
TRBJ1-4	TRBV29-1	CSVEITGTGGGKLFF
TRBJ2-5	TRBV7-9	CASSFTSGAKETQYF
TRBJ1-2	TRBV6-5	CASGRGGAYGYTF
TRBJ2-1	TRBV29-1	CSAAGQGAFF
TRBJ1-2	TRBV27	CASRGRSNYGYTF
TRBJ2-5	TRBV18	CASSQTQLALQETQYF
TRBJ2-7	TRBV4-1	CASSQEGRLAYEQYF
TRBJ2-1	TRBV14	CASSQGGGAYNEQFF
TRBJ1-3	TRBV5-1	CASSLDSSGNTIYF
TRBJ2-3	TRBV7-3	CASSDRDTQYF
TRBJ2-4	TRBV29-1	CSVGWGDIQYF
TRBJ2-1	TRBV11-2	CASRLLLGASYNEQFF
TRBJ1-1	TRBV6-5	CASTPRGFWNTEAFF
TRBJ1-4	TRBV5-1	CASRTTGPGNEKLFF
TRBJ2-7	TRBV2	CASSADRSEQYF
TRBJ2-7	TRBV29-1	CSGTRGDYEQYF
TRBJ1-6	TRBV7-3	CASSHRTHSPLHF
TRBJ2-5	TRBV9	CASSVGGAGGETQYF
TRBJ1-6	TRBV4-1	CASSQEGGPSGNSPLHF
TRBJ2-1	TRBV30	CAWRSKSGGLADDEQFF
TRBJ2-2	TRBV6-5	CASSYARAGGELFF
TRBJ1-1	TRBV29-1	CSAGGGFSEAFF
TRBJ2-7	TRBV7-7	CASSLETKQYF